This TCR beta chain was captured in a study of blood T cell repertoires in COVID-19. Study-wide background: PBMCs, B-cell-depleted T cells, or T cells provided the cDNA or gDNA that made up the material.

Authors' data handling: Estimated nucleated cell counts came from reference gene primer amplification. Clones were read by immunoSEQ multiplex PCR, and TCRdb kept only the in-frame ones, dropping some. That table is the source of V, J and clone size, and D and trimming were worked out from the DNA. The sample consists of roughly 300,000 clones, 90% of them appearing once. Looked up from germline, CDR1 is LGHNA and CDR2 is YSLEER. The CDR3 sequence is 14 residues long. V was trimmed by 4 bases and J by 1 base, leaving 10 bases between them. Sequences were obtained from peripheral blood. This sequence originates from a woman aged 25 to 39 with COVID-19, enrolled during active disease. The chain uses TRBV4-3 and TRBJ1-1; D not resolved. CDR3 protein: CASSLARWNTEAFF. The CDR3 nucleotides read TGCGCCAGCAGCCTAGCGAGGTGGAACACTGAAGCTTTCTTT.